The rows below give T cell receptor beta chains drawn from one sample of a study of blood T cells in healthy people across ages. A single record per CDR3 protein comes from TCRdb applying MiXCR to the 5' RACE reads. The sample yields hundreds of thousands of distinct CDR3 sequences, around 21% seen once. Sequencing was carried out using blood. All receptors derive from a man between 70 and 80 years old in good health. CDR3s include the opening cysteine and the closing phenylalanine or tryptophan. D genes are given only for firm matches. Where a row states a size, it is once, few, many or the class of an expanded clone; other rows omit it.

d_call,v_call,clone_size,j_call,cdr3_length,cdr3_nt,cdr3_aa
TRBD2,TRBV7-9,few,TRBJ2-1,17,TGTGCCAGCAGCTTATTCCCAAGCGGGAGCGTGTCCAATGAGCAGTTCTTC,CASSLFPSGSVSNEQFF
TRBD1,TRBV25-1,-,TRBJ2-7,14,TGTGCCAGCAGTAGACTGACAGGGGGCTACGAGCAGTACTTC,CASSRLTGGYEQYF
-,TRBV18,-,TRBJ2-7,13,TGTGCCAGCTCACACCCTACCAACTACGAGCAGTACTTC,CASSHPTNYEQYF
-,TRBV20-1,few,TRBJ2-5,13,TGCAGTGCAATAGAGGGTAATCAAGAGACCCAGTACTTC,CSAIEGNQETQYF
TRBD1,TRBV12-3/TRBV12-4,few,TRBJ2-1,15,TGTGCCAGCAGTTCCGACAGGGGGGTCTACAATGAGCAGTTCTTC,CASSSDRGVYNEQFF
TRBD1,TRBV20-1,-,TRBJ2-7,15,TGCAGTGCAGAAGACAGGGCCCAACCTACCTACGAGCAGTACTTC,CSAEDRAQPTYEQYF
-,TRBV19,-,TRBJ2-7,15,TGTGCCACTAGCACTAGGACAGGCGGGGGATCCGAGCAGTACTTC,CATSTRTGGGSEQYF
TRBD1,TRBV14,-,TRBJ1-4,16,TGTGCCAGCAGCCACCTGGGACAGATTGGAGGTGAAAAACTGTTTTTT,CASSHLGQIGGEKLFF
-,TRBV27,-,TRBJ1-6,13,TGTGCCAGCAGTTCGGGGCCCAATTCACCCCTCCACTTT,CASSSGPNSPLHF
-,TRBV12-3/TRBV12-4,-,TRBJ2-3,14,TGTGCCAGCACTATTGGACACTCTGGCGATACGCAGTATTTT,CASTIGHSGDTQYF
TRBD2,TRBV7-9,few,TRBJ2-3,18,TGTGCCAGCAGCTTAGTAGCGTGGACTAGCGGGAGCACAGATACGCAGTATTTT,CASSLVAWTSGSTDTQYF
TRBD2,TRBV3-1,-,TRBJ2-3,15,TGTGCCAGCGCGGGACTAGTGGGACCTACAGATACGCAGTATTTT,CASAGLVGPTDTQYF
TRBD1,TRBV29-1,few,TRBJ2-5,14,TGCAGCGTTGAGGGGACAGGGGCGCAAGAGACCCAGTACTTC,CSVEGTGAQETQYF
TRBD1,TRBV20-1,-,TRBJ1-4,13,TGCAGTGCTTACAGGGGAACTAATGAAAAACTGTTTTTT,CSAYRGTNEKLFF
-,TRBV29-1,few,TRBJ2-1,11,TGCAGCGGTAGGTTCTACAATGAGCAGTTCTTC,CSGRFYNEQFF
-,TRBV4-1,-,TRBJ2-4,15,TGCGCCAGCAGCCCTGGGCAGGGGATCCAAAACATTCAGTACTTC,CASSPGQGIQNIQYF
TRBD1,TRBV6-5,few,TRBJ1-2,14,TGTGCCAGCAGTTACGGAGGGGGCTTCTATGGCTACACCTTC,CASSYGGGFYGYTF
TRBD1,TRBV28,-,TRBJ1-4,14,TGTGCCAGCGGACAGGGGTTTACTAATGAAAAACTGTTTTTT,CASGQGFTNEKLFF
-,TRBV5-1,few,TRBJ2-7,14,TGCGCCAGCAGCTTGGACGCCCTGCCCTACGAGCAGTACTTC,CASSLDALPYEQYF
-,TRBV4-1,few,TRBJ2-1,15,TGCGCCAGCAGCAAAGCCGGGAAAGGGAGCAATGAGCAGTTCTTC,CASSKAGKGSNEQFF
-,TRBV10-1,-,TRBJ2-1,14,TGCGCCAGTACGAAGGAGGTTTCGTACAATGAGCAGTTCTTC,CASTKEVSYNEQFF
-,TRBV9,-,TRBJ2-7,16,TGTGCCAGCAGCGTAGGCGATACAGGCATGTCCTACGAGCAGTACTTC,CASSVGDTGMSYEQYF
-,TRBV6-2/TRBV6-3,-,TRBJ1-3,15,TGTGCCAGCAGTCGGGACATTTCTTCTGGAAACACCATATATTTT,CASSRDISSGNTIYF